This TCR beta chain was sequenced for a study of T-cell memory formation after mild COVID-19. Background on the study: Most TCR clusters belonged to a single donor.

This CDR3 is 15 amino acids long. V shed 7 bases, J shed 7 bases, and the junction held 9 bases outside the gene matches. Per the germline V gene, CDR1 is SNHLY and CDR2 is FYNNEI. Each CDR3 protein gets one entry after TCRdb re-called the 5' RACE reads with MiXCR. The profile covers 150,000 to 200,000 distinct CDR3 sequences, with around a tenth appearing a single time and about 3.8% taken by the ten largest. The sequence derives from a man younger than 30 who had mild COVID-19 (a few samples of this study predate the infection). Cell type and time point are not known. Sequencing input: PBMCs or a T cell subset sorted from them (not recorded which). The V call is TRBV2, the J call TRBJ2-1, with TRBD2 identical over 11 bases. For the CDR3, the DNA is TGTGCCAGCACCAGACCGGGACTAGCGGAGAATGAGCAGTTCTTC. Protein sequence: CASTRPGLAENEQFF.